These 27 T cell receptor beta chains came from one sample sequenced in a study of T-cell reconstitution after alpha-beta-depleted transplantation in children. Unique molecular identifiers were incorporated into the prepared TCRbeta library. TCRdb processed the PCR reads anew with MiXCR; each CDR3 protein has one entry. This table has some 490,000 distinct CDR3 sequences, 9.5% to 15% appearing once. The sequences come from PBMCs from the stem cell graft donor, collected from the stem cell graft. All receptors derive from a human donor who donated a stem cell graft to a child with combined immunodeficiency.

The CDR3 protein is CSTFSQGVYGYTF. The CDR3, as DNA: TGCAGCACCTTTTCACAGGGGGTGTACGGCTACACCTTC. The chain recombines TRBV29-1 with TRBJ1-2; TRBD1 matches at 8 bases. The CDR3 is 13 amino acids. Germline CDR1 SQVTM, CDR2 ANQGSEA. The trim removed 8 bases at V and 8 bases at J, leaving 13 bases unmatched.

V is TRBV29-1 and J is TRBJ2-5; TRBD2 aligns across 9 bases. The CDR3 covers 13 residues. Germline-derived CDR1 and CDR2 are SQVTM and ANQGSEA. V gave up 5 bases and J gave up 4 bases; unmatched junction bases: 5. CDR3 sequence reads: CSVTTSGRETQYF. The CDR3 DNA follows: TGCAGCGTTACGACTAGCGGTCGAGAGACCCAGTACTTC.

The gene calls are TRBV30 and TRBJ2-2; 9 bases are a match to TRBD1. Per germline, CDR1 GTSNPN and CDR2 SVGIG (reference sequence). This CDR3 has 15 residues. The V and J ends lost 3 bases and 3 bases, in that order; junction bases with no gene match: 5. As DNA, the CDR3 is TGTGCCTGGAGAGGGACAGGGTTCGACACCGGGGAGCTGTTTTTT. Encoded protein: CAWRGTGFDTGELFF.

This clonotype came up many times. J is TRBJ2-7 and V is TRBV29-1, with D possibly TRBD1 on 5 matching bases. V shed 4 bases and J shed 5 bases, with 12 bases lying between them. CDR1 and CDR2 from the germline V gene are SQVTM and ANQGSEA. The CDR3 contains 12 residues. The CDR3 DNA reads as TGCAGCGTTGTCTTAGGGGCGGACGAGCAGTACTTC. Translation: CSVVLGADEQYF.

This clonotype was observed many times. The genes are TRBV5-4 and TRBJ2-5, with D perhaps matching TRBD1 (5 bases). There are 15 residues in the CDR3. Germline V CDR1 and CDR2: SGHNT, YYREEE (reference sequence). Trimming took off 0 bases at V and 5 bases at J, with 14 bases between the two ends. This CDR3 is CASSLVTGPRETQYF. CDR3 nucleotide sequence: TGTGCCAGCAGCTTGGTAACAGGCCCAAGGGAGACCCAGTACTTC.

This chain links TRBV12-3 or TRBV12-4 with TRBJ2-1, with D tentatively TRBD2 (6 bases). The CDR3 extends over 15 amino acids. The V end lost 3 bases, the J end lost 2 bases, and 11 bases lay between the germline ends. CDR3 sequence reads: CASSFGRGPYNEQFF. The DNA of the CDR3 is TGTGCCAGCAGTTTCGGGCGGGGACCCTACAATGAGCAGTTCTTC.

This clonotype was observed a few times. CDR3 DNA: TGTGCCAGCACCCCCACTGGCCCCAGCACTGAAGCTTTCTTT. Amino acids: CASTPTGPSTEAFF. The J gene is TRBJ1-1, the V gene TRBV27; D remains ambiguous. The CDR3 has 14 amino acids. CDR1 MNHEY and CDR2 SMNVEV come from the germline V gene (reference sequence). Trimming left V 7 bases short and J 4 bases short, with 16 bases between.

V gene TRBV12-3 or TRBV12-4 combines with J gene TRBJ1-4; D ambiguous. This CDR3 is built from 11 residues. V shed 3 bases and J shed 13 bases, with 9 bases lying between them. The CDR3 coding sequence is TGTGCCAGCAGTTTTTCGCAGACACTGTTTTTT. Its protein is CASSFSQTLFF.

This sequence joins TRBV7-2 and TRBJ2-1; 11 bases align to TRBD1. The CDR3 has 17 amino acids. CDR1 and CDR2 (germline): SGHTA, FQGNSA. With 5 bases clipped from V and 5 bases from J, the junction kept 11 bases outside the gene matches. The CDR3 region has the DNA TGTGCCAGCAGCGCAAGGACAGGGGGCAAAGGGGACAATGAGCAGTTCTTC. Translated: CASSARTGGKGDNEQFF. Supplemented by reference TRBV7-2 and TRBJ2-1, the full variable domain reads GAGVSQSPSNKVTEKGKDVELRCDPISGHTALYWYRQSLGQGLEFLIYFQGNSAPDKSGLPSDRFSAERTGGSVSTLTIQRTQQEDSAVYLCASSARTGGKGDNEQFFGPGTRLTVL.

This clonotype was seen ten or more times. The V call is TRBV18, the J call TRBJ1-1; D is ambiguous. This CDR3 has 12 amino acids. Germline values: CDR1 KGHSH, CDR2 LQKENI. V lost 2 bases and J lost 7, with 8 bases in between. The CDR3 DNA reads as TGTGCCAGCTCACCATCGGACCGTGAAGCTTTCTTT. This codes for CASSPSDREAFF.

The rearrangement uses TRBV30 and TRBJ2-2; D is unresolved. This CDR3 spans 13 amino acids. V lost 4 bases and J 0 bases, leaving 6 bases between the germline ends. CDR1 is GTSNPN, CDR2 SVGIG, per germline (reference sequence). The CDR3 region is CAWIRTNTGELFF. CDR3 sequence (DNA): TGTGCCTGGATCAGAACGAACACCGGGGAGCTGTTTTTT.

This clonotype was counted ten times or more. The V and J genes are TRBV20-1 and TRBJ2-1; D gene unclear. The germline V gene has CDR1 DFQATT and CDR2 SNEGSKA (reference sequence). The CDR3 is 16 amino acids. Trimming removed 6 bases from V and 7 bases from J, with 25 bases in between. CDR3 amino acids: CSAPVSQLRLVNEQFF. CDR3 DNA sequence: TGCAGTGCCCCGGTGTCCCAACTACGACTGGTGAATGAGCAGTTCTTC.

The rearrangement links TRBV28 to TRBJ1-1, with D possibly being TRBD1 (5 bases). Between the trimmed V and J ends, which lost 1 base and 0 bases, there was a span of 9 bases. The CDR3 loop spans 15 amino acids. Germline V gene data show CDR1 as MDHEN and CDR2 as SYDVKM. CDR3 nucleotides: TGTGCCAGCAGTTTATTAAGGGGCATGAACACTGAAGCTTTCTTT. It codes for CASSLLRGMNTEAFF. Full variable domain (missing parts from reference TRBV28 and TRBJ1-1): DVKVTQSSRYLVKRTGEKVFLECVQDMDHENMFWYRQDPGLGLRLIYFSYDVKMKEKGDIPEGYSVSREKKERFSLILESASTNQTSMYLCASSLLRGMNTEAFFGQGTRLTVV.

This clonotype was recorded at least ten times. The CDR3 coding sequence is TGTGCCAGCAGCGTAGAAGGAACAGGGCGGCATGAGCAGTTCTTC. It specifies CASSVEGTGRHEQFF. V usage is TRBV9 and J usage is TRBJ2-1; tentatively, D is TRBD1 (6 bases). V was pared by 0 bases and J by 8 bases, with 15 bases between. The CDR3 has 15 residues. Looked up from germline, CDR1 is SGDLS and CDR2 is YYNGEE.

There are a few counts of this clonotype. This chain joins TRBV12-3 or TRBV12-4 and TRBJ1-6; 7 bases agree with TRBD1. The CDR3 contains 17 residues. The V gene end was trimmed by 1 base and the J gene end by 3 bases; junction bases not matched to a gene: 6. Here the CDR3 DNA reads TGTGCCAGCAGTTTAGAAGCAGGGGGAAGCTATAATTCACCCCTCCACTTT. Its translation: CASSLEAGGSYNSPLHF.

There are a few counts of this clonotype. This chain uses TRBV20-1 with TRBJ1-5; 8 bases are shared with TRBD1. Trimming removed 6 bases from V and 4 bases from J; junction bases left unmatched: 11. The germline V gene encodes CDR1 DFQATT and CDR2 SNEGSKA (reference sequence). The CDR3 extends over 15 amino acids. As DNA, the CDR3 is TGCAGTGCCCGGCCAGGGGGCGGGCAAAATCAGCCCCAGCATTTT. Its translation: CSARPGGGQNQPQHF.

V is TRBV7-9 and J is TRBJ1-6; the D gene is possibly TRBD1 (5 bases). CDR3 length: 14 residues. V was shortened by 6 bases and J by 7 bases, with 13 bases between the two germline ends. Germline V lookup: CDR1 SEHNR, CDR2 FQNEAQ (reference sequence). The CDR3 spells CASSFTGSNSPLHF. The DNA of the CDR3 is TGTGCCAGCAGTTTCACAGGATCGAATTCACCCCTCCACTTT.

This clonotype has just a few counts. The gene calls are TRBV7-2 and TRBJ2-3, with 10 bases that match TRBD2. In germline, CDR1 is SGHTA, CDR2 FQGNSA. With 5 bases clipped from V and 2 bases from J, the junction kept 7 bases outside the gene matches. This CDR3 has 16 amino acids. The CDR3: CASSLRTSGYTDTQYF. DNA of the CDR3: TGTGCCAGCAGCCTCCGGACTAGCGGATACACAGATACGCAGTATTTT. The full variable domain, in which reference TRBV7-2 and TRBJ2-3 provide the parts outside the CDR3, is GAGVSQSPSNKVTEKGKDVELRCDPISGHTALYWYRQSLGQGLEFLIYFQGNSAPDKSGLPSDRFSAERTGGSVSTLTIQRTQQEDSAVYLCASSLRTSGYTDTQYFGPGTRLTVL.

Turning to this clonotype: A much larger clonotype is one base distant, so this may be a read error. The chain recombines TRBV5-1 with TRBJ2-3; D gene ambiguous. Germline V CDR1 and CDR2: SGHRS, YFSETQ. The CDR3 runs 13 residues. The CDR3 reads CAISLWFTDTQYF. The DNA for the CDR3 is TGCGCCATCAGCTTGTGGTTCACAGATACGCAGTATTTT.

This clonotype was found many times. The chain links TRBV6-2 or TRBV6-3 to TRBJ1-4; D ambiguous. The CDR3 extends over 14 amino acids. In germline, CDR1 is MNHEY, CDR2 SVGEGT. Trimming shortened V by 6 bases and J by 5 bases, and 13 bases separated the two germline ends. The CDR3 is CASRVIRPNEKLFF. CDR3 sequence (DNA): TGTGCCAGCAGGGTGATACGGCCGAATGAAAAACTGTTTTTT.

This clonotype was picked up many times. This chain joins TRBV10-2 and TRBJ2-5, with D perhaps TRBD1 (5 bases). The V end lost 8 bases, the J end lost 1 base, and 8 bases lay between the germline ends. Germline values: CDR1 WSHSY, CDR2 SAAADI. This CDR3 region has 12 residues. Here the CDR3 reads CASGRAQETQYF. CDR3 coding DNA: TGCGCCAGCGGCAGGGCCCAAGAGACCCAGTACTTC.

In its sample, this clonotype was seen many times. The rearrangement links TRBV29-1 to TRBJ2-1; 11 nucleotides match TRBD2. Germline CDR1 reads SQVTM; CDR2 reads ANQGSEA. V shed 1 base and J 3 bases; nucleotides not matched to a gene: 2. The length of the CDR3 is 15 residues. The CDR3 reads CSVEGLAGGYNEQFF. In nucleotides, the CDR3 is TGCAGCGTTGAAGGTCTAGCGGGGGGCTACAATGAGCAGTTCTTC.

J is TRBJ1-2 and V is TRBV6-5; possibly TRBD1 for D (5 bases). Trimming removed 0 bases at V and 7 bases at J, with 12 bases between. The CDR3 length is 14 residues. Germline V gene data show CDR1 as MNHEY and CDR2 as SVGAGI. The chain's CDR3 is CASSYSGGWSGYTF. The CDR3, as DNA: TGTGCCAGCAGTTACTCGGGGGGTTGGTCTGGCTACACCTTC.

This chain links TRBV5-4 with TRBJ1-2; D remains unclear. The CDR3 is 12 amino acids. V lost 0 bases, J lost 6 bases, and 6 bases lay in between. Germline V CDR1 and CDR2: SGHNT, YYREEE (reference sequence). CDR3 DNA sequence: TGTGCCAGCAGCTTGGGGACGGATGGCTACACCTTC. This gives the protein CASSLGTDGYTF.

J is TRBJ2-1 and V is TRBV4-3; 8 bases fit TRBD2. The ends lost 3 bases at V and 4 bases at J; junction bases unmatched: 14. This CDR3 has 18 amino acids. Germline V gene data show CDR1 as LGHNA and CDR2 as YSLEER. The CDR3 loop is CASSQWPIAGGGYNEQFF. The CDR3 region has the DNA TGCGCCAGCAGCCAGTGGCCCATTGCGGGAGGAGGGTACAATGAGCAGTTCTTC.

The gene calls are TRBV3-1 and TRBJ2-7; a possible D gene is TRBD2 (6 bases). Germline V gives CDR1 LGHDT, CDR2 YNNKEL (reference sequence). The CDR3 runs to 13 residues. Trimming removed 1 base at V and 5 bases at J, with 9 bases between. This chain's CDR3 is CASSQGRGNEQYF. Here the CDR3 DNA reads TGTGCCAGCAGCCAAGGACGGGGGAACGAGCAGTACTTC.

The J gene is TRBJ2-2, the V gene TRBV28; 7 nucleotides align to TRBD1. J gave up 5 bases and V 3 bases, and 6 bases lay outside the gene matches. The CDR3 is 15 amino acids. CDR1 and CDR2 (germline): MDHEN, SYDVKM. In DNA, the CDR3 is TGTGCCAGCAGTTTCGACAGGGCCGGAACCGGGGAGCTGTTTTTT. It specifies CASSFDRAGTGELFF.